These 28 T cell receptor beta chains originate from one sample sequenced in a study of T cell repertoires in cytomegalovirus infection. TCRdb redid the calling of the reads with MiXCR, one entry per CDR3 protein. This sample has under 200,000 distinct CDR3 sequences; 7.5% to 10% occur once, and the top ten carry approximately 4.6%. Sequencing was done on a sample of PBMCs. The receptors shown here come from a human donor in good health (CMV status not recorded). Some clones in this sample may be carry-over from other donors' samples.

This clonotype was found a few times. V usage is TRBV7-2 and J usage is TRBJ1-3; D perhaps matches TRBD1 (6 bases). The CDR3 sequence is 14 residues long. The germline gives CDR1 SGHTA, CDR2 FQGNSA. Trimming left V 5 bases short and J 1 base short, with 9 bases between. For the CDR3, the DNA is TGTGCCAGCAGCACCAGGGGTTCTGGAAACACCATATATTTT. This encodes CASSTRGSGNTIYF.

This clonotype showed up many times. CDR3 residues: CASSLSEGLGSKNIQYF. CDR3 nucleotide sequence: TGTGCCAGCAGCTTATCAGAAGGGCTGGGGAGCAAAAACATTCAGTACTTC. V usage is TRBV7-2 and J usage is TRBJ2-4; a weak D match, TRBD2 (5 bases). Trimming stripped 2 bases from V and 3 bases from J, with 17 bases between. CDR1 and CDR2 (germline): SGHTA, FQGNSA. The CDR3 runs 17 residues.

This clonotype has ten or more counts. V usage is TRBV7-9 and J usage is TRBJ2-7, with 9 nucleotides matching TRBD1. This CDR3 contains 16 residues. V was pared by 1 base and J by 4 bases, with 8 bases of the junction left unmatched. Per germline, CDR1 SEHNR and CDR2 FQNEAQ (reference sequence). In DNA, the CDR3 is TGTGCCAGCAGCTTAGTCGGGACAGGGATCGGTTACGAGCAGTACTTC. It encodes CASSLVGTGIGYEQYF.

This chain uses TRBV20-1 with TRBJ1-1; D remains unclear. V gave up 3 bases and J gave up 1 base, with 15 bases separating them. The germline CDR1 and CDR2 sequences are DFQATT and SNEGSKA (reference sequence). The CDR3 is made up of 15 amino acids. The CDR3 spells CSASGWVSQNTEAFF. The CDR3 DNA reads TGCAGTGCTAGTGGGTGGGTCTCACAGAACACTGAAGCTTTCTTT.

The chain links TRBV25-1 to TRBJ2-7; tentatively, D is TRBD1 (5 bases). V dropped 3 bases and J dropped 4 bases, with 10 bases sitting between them. There are 13 residues in the CDR3. Germline CDR1 is MGHDK and CDR2 is SYGVNS. The DNA of the CDR3 is TGTGCCAGCAGTGACAGGGATGGGTACGAGCAGTACTTC. Amino acids: CASSDRDGYEQYF.

This clonotype was picked up many times. V is TRBV7-2 and J is TRBJ1-1; 8 bases map to TRBD1. The CDR3 is 15 residues long. Unmatched junction bases numbered 5, after V lost 4 bases and J lost 1 base. CDR1 and CDR2 (germline): SGHTA, FQGNSA. CDR3 in amino acids: CASSWTGTPNTEAFF. The CDR3 nucleotides are TGTGCCAGCAGCTGGACAGGGACCCCGAACACTGAAGCTTTCTTT.

This clonotype was seen a handful of times. The V and J genes are TRBV14 and TRBJ2-7; D perhaps matches TRBD2 (6 bases). This CDR3 comprises 16 residues. CDR1 and CDR2 from the germline V gene are SGHDN and FVKESK. The ends were cut back, 0 bases at V and 1 base at J, with 13 bases in the middle. The CDR3 loop is CASSQDLRLASYEQYF. The CDR3, as DNA: TGTGCCAGCAGCCAAGATCTTCGGCTAGCGTCCTACGAGCAGTACTTC. Using reference TRBV14 and TRBJ2-7 for the parts outside the CDR3, the full variable domain is EAGVTQFPSHSVIEKGQTVTLRCDPISGHDNLYWYRRVMGKEIKFLLHFVKESKQDESGMPNNRFLAERTGGTYSTLKVQPAELEDSGVYFCASSQDLRLASYEQYFGPGTRLTVT.

The chain recombines TRBV6-2 or TRBV6-3 with TRBJ2-6; D remains unclear. The CDR3 runs to 14 residues. Trimming took 2 bases from V and 0 from J, leaving 2 bases between them. Germline V CDR1 and CDR2: MNHEY, SVGEGT. The CDR3 is CASSYRSGANVLTF. DNA for the CDR3: TGTGCCAGCAGTTACCGCTCTGGGGCCAACGTCCTGACTTTC.

The J gene is TRBJ1-1, the V gene TRBV6-4; D might be TRBD1 (5 bases). The CDR3 is made up of 14 amino acids. CDR1 and CDR2 (germline): MRHNA, SNTAGT. Trimming took 6 bases from V and 1 from J, leaving 12 bases between them. This chain's CDR3 is CASSRDQGNTEAFF. CDR3 in DNA: TGTGCCAGCAGCCGGGACCAGGGGAACACTGAAGCTTTCTTT.

This clonotype showed up many times. The chain employs TRBV7-2 and TRBJ2-5; D ambiguous. Germline loops: CDR1 SGHTA, CDR2 FQGNSA. The CDR3 loop spans 12 amino acids. V dropped 5 bases and J dropped 8 bases, with 12 bases sitting between them. The CDR3 DNA follows: TGTGCCAGCAGCCATCTATTAAATACCCAGTACTTC. Translating it yields CASSHLLNTQYF.

This clonotype came up many times. The chain carries TRBV6-2 or TRBV6-3 and TRBJ1-1; the D is unclear. Trimming pared 4 bases from V and 0 bases from J, leaving 3 bases between. This CDR3 has 12 amino acids. The germline gives CDR1 MNHEY, CDR2 SVGEGT. CDR3 DNA sequence: TGTGCCAGCAGTTTCCTGAACACTGAAGCTTTCTTT. Translated: CASSFLNTEAFF.

This clonotype was found many times. This chain uses TRBV19 with TRBJ2-1; D ambiguous. The CDR3 runs to 12 residues. The germline V gene has CDR1 LNHDA and CDR2 SQIVND (reference sequence). Trimming took 3 bases from V and 4 from J, leaving 4 bases between them. This CDR3 reads CASSIPYNEQFF. For the CDR3, the DNA is TGTGCCAGTAGTATTCCATACAATGAGCAGTTCTTC.

This clonotype was counted only a few times. The chain employs TRBV29-1 and TRBJ2-7; 10 bases line up with TRBD2. The trim removed 3 bases at V and 2 bases at J, leaving 4 bases unmatched. Germline V gene lookup returns CDR1 SQVTM and CDR2 ANQGSEA. The CDR3 covers 14 residues. The CDR3 loop reads CSVDVSGRAYEQYF. In nucleotides, the CDR3 is TGCAGCGTTGACGTCAGCGGGAGGGCCTACGAGCAGTACTTC.

The chain carries TRBV24-1 and TRBJ2-1; 8 bases map to TRBD2. From germline, CDR1 is KGHDR and CDR2 SFDVKD. V was clipped by 6 bases and J by 8 bases; unmatched bases: 5. The CDR3 is 13 residues long. The CDR3 reads CATSYSGGDEQFF. DNA for the CDR3: TGTGCCACCAGTTATTCGGGAGGGGATGAGCAGTTCTTC.

This clonotype was counted a few times. This chain uses TRBV28 with TRBJ1-6; D is ambiguous. Trimming left V 9 bases short and J 5 bases short, with 11 bases between. The CDR3 totals 13 residues. Germline V lookup: CDR1 MDHEN, CDR2 SYDVKM. The CDR3 DNA follows: TGTGCCAGTTCGAAGCAGAATAATTCACCCCTCCACTTT. Translation gives CASSKQNNSPLHF.

This clonotype has just a few counts. V usage is TRBV4-1 and J usage is TRBJ2-7, with 13 bases matching TRBD2. The CDR3 runs to 15 residues. After removal of 3 bases from V and 2 bases from J, the junction contained 1 base not matched to a gene. The germline gives CDR1 MGHRA, CDR2 YSYEKL. The CDR3 sequence is CASSQGTSGTYEQYF. In DNA form, the CDR3 reads TGCGCCAGCAGCCAGGGGACTAGCGGGACCTACGAGCAGTACTTC.

This clonotype has more than one count but fewer than ten. J is TRBJ2-5 and V is TRBV5-6; possibly TRBD1 for D (6 bases). The CDR3 extends over 14 amino acids. With 4 bases removed from V and 4 bases from J, the gap between germline ends came to 14 bases. Germline CDR1 is SGHDT and CDR2 is YYEEEE. The CDR3: CASSPRTVRETQYF. The CDR3 DNA reads as TGTGCCAGCAGCCCGCGGACAGTACGAGAGACCCAGTACTTC.

At least ten counts were recorded for this clonotype. This sequence joins TRBV28 and TRBJ2-5; TRBD2 aligns across 7 bases. CDR1 is MDHEN, CDR2 SYDVKM, per germline. The ends lost 6 bases at V and 3 bases at J; junction bases unmatched: 16. This CDR3 has 17 residues. The CDR3 DNA reads TGTGCCAGCAGCCCTGGGTGGGAGGGCCTTTTGGAAGAGACCCAGTACTTC. Encoded protein: CASSPGWEGLLEETQYF. Complete variable domain (other parts from reference TRBV28 and TRBJ2-5): DVKVTQSSRYLVKRTGEKVFLECVQDMDHENMFWYRQDPGLGLRLIYFSYDVKMKEKGDIPEGYSVSREKKERFSLILESASTNQTSMYLCASSPGWEGLLEETQYFGPGTRLLVL.

This rearrangement joins TRBV2 to TRBJ1-2; the D gene is possibly TRBD1 (5 bases). CDR1 and CDR2 (germline): SNHLY, FYNNEI. Trimming shortened V by 6 bases and J by 2 bases, and 13 bases separated the two germline ends. This CDR3 is 14 amino acids long. DNA for the CDR3: TGTGCCAGCAGCCCCACGACAGTGAACTATGGCTACACCTTC. This codes for CASSPTTVNYGYTF.

There are many counts of this clonotype. The chain joins TRBV11-2 to TRBJ2-3; tentatively, D is TRBD1 or TRBD2 (5 bases each). The CDR3 consists of 14 residues. The V and J ends lost 6 bases and 2 bases respectively, with 12 bases between them. The germline V gene has CDR1 SGHAT and CDR2 FQNNGV. CDR3 loop: CASSPGAITDTQYF. In nucleotides, the CDR3 is TGTGCCAGCAGTCCCGGGGCAATCACAGATACGCAGTATTTT.

This clonotype has just a few counts. This sequence joins TRBV6-6 and TRBJ1-1; TRBD1 might be the D (5 bases). Germline CDR1 reads MNHNY; CDR2 reads SVGAGI (reference sequence). The CDR3 has 14 amino acids. V was trimmed by 8 bases and J by 6 bases, leaving 19 bases between them. DNA for the CDR3: TGTGCCAGCTCCAGGGCGGGGGGAAGTCCTGAAGCTTTCTTT. Translation: CASSRAGGSPEAFF.

This chain connects TRBV4-3 to TRBJ2-1; 8 bases agree with TRBD1. The CDR3 sequence is 16 residues long. The germline V gene has CDR1 LGHNA and CDR2 YSLEER. J lost 2 bases, V lost 0 bases, and 3 bases had no gene match. CDR3 nucleotide sequence: TGCGCCAGCAGCCAAGATATGACAGGGGCCTACAATGAGCAGTTCTTC. Translation: CASSQDMTGAYNEQFF.

The chain has TRBV29-1 and TRBJ1-1; the D gene is possibly TRBD1 (6 bases). The CDR3 extends over 12 amino acids. Germline CDR1 reads SQVTM; CDR2 reads ANQGSEA. Trimming took 7 bases from V and 4 from J, leaving 13 bases between them. The CDR3 loop reads CSGGQSGTEAFF. The CDR3, as DNA: TGCAGCGGAGGACAGTCGGGCACTGAAGCTTTCTTT.

This clonotype showed up many times. This sequence joins TRBV6-2 or TRBV6-3 and TRBJ1-1; 8 positions match TRBD1. The germline V gene encodes CDR1 MNHEY and CDR2 SVGEGT. V shed 0 bases and J 5 bases; nucleotides not matched to a gene: 20. The CDR3 is made up of 20 amino acids. CDR3 sequence: CASSYSTQKSRDRFGTEAFF. CDR3 DNA sequence: TGTGCCAGCAGTTACTCGACCCAAAAGTCCCGGGACAGGTTTGGTACTGAAGCTTTCTTT.

Points on this clonotype: Possible read error: a much larger clone is one base away. The chain carries TRBV2 and TRBJ1-1, with TRBD1 identical over 7 bases. CDR3 length: 14 residues. Germline V gives CDR1 SNHLY, CDR2 FYNNEI. CDR3 sequence (DNA): TGTGCCAGCCGCCGAACGACAGGGCAGACTGAAGCTTGCTTT. The encoded protein is CASRRTTGQTEACF.

This clonotype was seen many times. V usage is TRBV7-6 and J usage is TRBJ1-2; TRBD1 is a possible D gene (6 bases). The germline V gene has CDR1 SGHVS and CDR2 FNYEAQ. V was shortened by 5 bases and J by 8 bases, with 18 bases between the two germline ends. This CDR3 contains 14 residues. The CDR3 loop reads CASSPDSMGWGYTF. The CDR3 DNA reads as TGTGCCAGCAGCCCGGACAGCATGGGCTGGGGCTACACCTTC.

This clonotype was observed at least ten times. The chain employs TRBV7-2 and TRBJ1-2, with no clear D. The V end was cut by 1 base, the J end by 1 base, with 7 bases between. CDR1 is SGHTA, CDR2 FQGNSA, per germline. The CDR3 covers 14 residues. CDR3 nucleotide sequence: TGTGCCAGCAGCTTAGAGCAAGATAACTATGGCTACACCTTC. This translates into CASSLEQDNYGYTF.

This clonotype came up many times. J is TRBJ2-7 and V is TRBV11-2; D is tentatively TRBD1 or TRBD2 (5 bases each). Germline V gene sequence: CDR1 SGHAT, CDR2 FQNNGV. V was clipped by 5 bases and J by 4 bases, with 30 bases between them. The CDR3 contains 19 residues. The CDR3 region is CASSPGTRDSAQLRYEQYF. DNA for the CDR3: TGTGCCAGCAGCCCTGGGACCAGAGACAGTGCCCAATTACGGTACGAGCAGTACTTC.